This T cell receptor (beta chain) stems from a study of T-cell memory formation after mild COVID-19. This clonotype has a handful of counts. What it binds is unknown. CDR1 is SGHTA, CDR2 FQGNSA, per germline. V lost 4 bases, J lost 7 bases, and 4 bases stayed unmatched. CDR3 length equals 14 residues. TCRdb analysed the 5' RACE reads with MiXCR anew, one entry per CDR3 protein. This table has roughly 480,000 distinct CDR3 sequences, about 23% appearing once. Findings of the study overall: Among CD4+ contracting clones, most were CM and EM, and CD8+ ones EMRA.

Sequencing was done on a sample of PBMCs or a T cell subset sorted from them (not recorded which). The chain joins TRBV7-2 to TRBJ2-3; 11 nucleotides match TRBD2. The sequence derives from an adult woman who had mild COVID-19 (a few samples of this study predate the infection). Cell type and time point are not known. The CDR3, as DNA: TGTGCCAGCAGCTCTAGCGGGGGGCCCTATACGCAGTATTTT. The encoded protein is CASSSSGGPYTQYF.